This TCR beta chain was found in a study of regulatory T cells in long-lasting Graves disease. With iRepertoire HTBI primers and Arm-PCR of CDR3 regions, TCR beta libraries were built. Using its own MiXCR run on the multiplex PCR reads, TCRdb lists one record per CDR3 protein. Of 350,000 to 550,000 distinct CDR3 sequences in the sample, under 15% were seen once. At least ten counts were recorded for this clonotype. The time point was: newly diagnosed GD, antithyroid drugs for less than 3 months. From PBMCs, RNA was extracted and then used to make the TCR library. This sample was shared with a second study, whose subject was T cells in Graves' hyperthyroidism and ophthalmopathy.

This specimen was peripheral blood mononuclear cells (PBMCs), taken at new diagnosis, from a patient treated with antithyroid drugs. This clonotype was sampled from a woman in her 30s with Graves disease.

The chain's CDR3 is CASSTAAEWEQYF. CDR3 coding DNA: TGTGCCAGCAGCACCGCCGCTGAGTGGGAGCAGTACTTC. This chain uses TRBV12-3 or TRBV12-4 with TRBJ2-7; the D is unclear. Trimming pared 6 bases from V and 7 bases from J, leaving 16 bases between. The CDR3 is 13 amino acids.